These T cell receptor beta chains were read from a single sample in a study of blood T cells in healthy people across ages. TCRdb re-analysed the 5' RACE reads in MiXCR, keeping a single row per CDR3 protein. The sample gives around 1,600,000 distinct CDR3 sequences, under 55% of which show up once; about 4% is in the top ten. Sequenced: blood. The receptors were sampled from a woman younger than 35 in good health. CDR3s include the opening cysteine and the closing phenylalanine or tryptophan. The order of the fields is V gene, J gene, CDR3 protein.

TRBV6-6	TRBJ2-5	CASSMDRGSQTQYF
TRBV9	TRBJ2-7	CASSVSGSNYEQYF
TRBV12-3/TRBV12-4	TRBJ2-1	CASSSPLVVAGMFNEQFF
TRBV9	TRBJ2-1	CASSVDPRRPDNEQFF
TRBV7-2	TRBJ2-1	CASSLGTSPLVGYDEQFF
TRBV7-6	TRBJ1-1	CASSLAGLLNTEAFF
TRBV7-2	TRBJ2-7	CASSLVAGGLGLLEQYF
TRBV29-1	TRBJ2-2	CSAGTVNAGELFF
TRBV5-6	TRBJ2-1	CASSLRGRDYNEQFF
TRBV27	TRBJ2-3	CASSLLPEAATQYF
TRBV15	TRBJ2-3	CATSLSTAVDTQYF
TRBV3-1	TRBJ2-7	CASIDSLSYEQYF
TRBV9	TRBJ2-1	CASSVAMGLVNEQFF
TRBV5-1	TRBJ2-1	CASSIGTGGFDEQFF
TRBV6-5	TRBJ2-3	CACRNGVTDTQYF
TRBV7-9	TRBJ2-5	CASSRWSEETQYF
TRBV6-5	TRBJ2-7	CASSYSMGHSAYEQYF
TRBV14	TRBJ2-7	CASSQWRESTYEQYF
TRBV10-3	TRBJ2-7	CAISDTAYEQYF
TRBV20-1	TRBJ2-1	CSARDPQPTGPEQFF
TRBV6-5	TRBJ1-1	CASRKRSQEGTEAFF
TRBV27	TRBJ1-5	CASRPSGLGNQPQHF
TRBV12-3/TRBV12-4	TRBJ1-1	CASSEPRRQQNTEAFF
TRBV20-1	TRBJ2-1	CSATGLAGGDNEQFF
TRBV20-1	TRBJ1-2	CSARPLLRYGYTF
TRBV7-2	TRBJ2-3	CASSLVNGGDTQYF
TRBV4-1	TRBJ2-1	CASSQDRSGGRTGQFF
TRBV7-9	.	CASSLSNNEQYF
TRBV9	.	CASSVATTAQETQFF
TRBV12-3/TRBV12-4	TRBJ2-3	CASSPDRDESDTQYF
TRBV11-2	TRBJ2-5	CASRSGTSGYQETQYF
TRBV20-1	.	CSARDQGLYYNEQYF
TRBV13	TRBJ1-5	CASSQSDRGGNQPQHF
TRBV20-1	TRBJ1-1	CSATYPQDMNTEAFF
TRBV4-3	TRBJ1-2	CASSQGRPDLYGYTF
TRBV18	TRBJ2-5	CASSPREETQYF
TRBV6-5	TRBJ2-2	CASPVTPNTGELFF
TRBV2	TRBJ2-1	CASSEDGANEQFF
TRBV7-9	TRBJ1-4	CASSLFGQGSEKLFF
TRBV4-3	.	CASSQDGSHGGTQYF
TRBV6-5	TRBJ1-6	CASSYSLGVNSPLHF
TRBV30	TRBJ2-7	CAWNLGVGSYEQYF
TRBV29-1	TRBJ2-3	CSVAGRDTQYF
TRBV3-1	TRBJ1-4	CASSPLNGGWEKLFF